What follows is one TCR beta chain and its context. Antigen: not known. These data belong to a study of tumor-infiltrating lymphocytes in localized non-small cell lung cancer. The repertoire was sequenced with immunoSEQ multiplex PCR; TCRdb's copy has only in-frame clones and lacks some. The repertoire holds 15,000 to 20,000 clones, about three quarters seen once, with under 6.5% in the top ten. Deletions cut 5 bases from V and 3 bases from J, with 17 bases between. This CDR3 is 15 amino acids long. Germline V gives CDR1 MNHEY, CDR2 SVGAGI. Study results and caveats: No T-cell fraction difference was seen between IM1 and IM2 tumors.

The clonotype was recovered from a human donor with non-small cell lung cancer. The chain is built from TRBV6-5 and TRBJ2-7; weak D call: TRBD1 (6 bases). The specimen was lung tumor tissue. The CDR3 spells CASSGWSDRIYEQYF. DNA for the CDR3: TGTGCCAGCAGTGGATGGTCGGACAGAATCTACGAGCAGTACTTC.